This is a list of T cell receptor beta chains from one sample in a study of early T cells in non-severe SARS-CoV-2 infection. TCRdb reprocessed the 5' RACE reads via MiXCR and lists one record per CDR3 protein. The repertoire consists of around 92,000 distinct CDR3 sequences, with 9.5% to 11% occurring once and the leading ten covering 4.5% to 5.5%. Material for sequencing was whole blood. These receptor sequences come from an adult who was a healthcare worker with PCR-confirmed SARS-CoV-2 infection or an uninfected control (not recorded which). Both conserved end residues are part of each CDR3. A D gene is named only where the DNA matches it firmly. The size of a clone is reported for some rows only, either as once, few or many, or as a class for expanded clones.

CDR3: CASSPKRGSTDTQYF
DNA: TGTGCCAGCAGCCCTAAGCGGGGGAGCACAGATACGCAGTATTTT
size: few
V: TRBV6-6
J: TRBJ2-3
D: TRBD2

CDR3: CASSSPRDRENTEAFF
DNA: TGTGCCAGCAGCTCCCCCCGGGACAGGGAGAACACTGAAGCTTTCTTT
size: NA
V: TRBV9
J: TRBJ1-1
D: TRBD1

CDR3: CASSQAGINSPLHF
DNA: TGCGCCAGCAGCCAAGCCGGGATTAATTCACCCCTCCACTTT
size: NA
V: TRBV4-1
J: TRBJ1-6
D: NA

CDR3: CASSPKTSYSYEQYF
DNA: TGTGCCAGCAGCCCTAAGACTAGTTATTCCTACGAGCAGTACTTC
size: many
V: TRBV27
J: TRBJ2-7
D: NA

CDR3: CASSVERGFIVNEQFF
DNA: TGTGCCAGCAGCGTAGAAAGGGGTTTCATAGTGAATGAGCAGTTCTTC
size: few
V: TRBV9
J: TRBJ2-1
D: NA

CDR3: CASSEYGGRRAYEQYF
DNA: TGTGCCAGCAGTGAATATGGGGGCAGGAGGGCCTACGAGCAGTACTTC
size: few
V: TRBV25-1
J: TRBJ2-7
D: NA

CDR3: CASSLDRGSPLHF
DNA: TGTGCCAGCAGCTTAGATAGGGGGTCACCCCTCCACTTT
size: many
V: TRBV11-2
J: TRBJ1-6
D: NA

CDR3: CASSTGTNYEQYF
DNA: TGTGCCAGCAGCACCGGGACAAACTACGAGCAGTACTTC
size: many
V: TRBV7-9
J: TRBJ2-7
D: NA

CDR3: CASSSTSGGPDEQYF
DNA: TGTGCCAGCAGCTCGACTAGCGGGGGGCCGGACGAGCAGTACTTC
size: NA
V: TRBV7-8
J: TRBJ2-7
D: TRBD2

CDR3: CASSASPQGPSDGETQYF
DNA: TGTGCCAGCTCAGCCAGTCCGCAGGGGCCCTCGGATGGGGAGACCCAGTACTTC
size: few
V: TRBV18
J: TRBJ2-5
D: NA

CDR3: CASSSTPDWNTEAFF
DNA: TGCGCCAGCAGCTCGACCCCCGACTGGAACACTGAAGCTTTCTTT
size: NA
V: TRBV5-1
J: TRBJ1-1
D: NA

CDR3: CASSATSYNEQFF
DNA: TGTGCCAGCAGTGCGACAAGCTACAATGAGCAGTTCTTC
size: NA
V: TRBV27
J: TRBJ2-1
D: NA

CDR3: CAISRQGSYGYTF
DNA: TGTGCCATCAGCCGTCAGGGTTCCTATGGCTACACCTTC
size: few
V: TRBV10-3
J: TRBJ1-2
D: NA

CDR3: CASSYAGTGELFF
DNA: TGCGCCAGCAGTTACGCAGGCACCGGGGAGCTGTTTTTT
size: NA
V: TRBV5-1
J: TRBJ2-2
D: NA

CDR3: CASSLGRRNTEAFF
DNA: TGTGCCAGCAGTTTGGGCAGGAGGAACACTGAAGCTTTCTTT
size: few
V: TRBV12-3/TRBV12-4
J: TRBJ1-1
D: NA

CDR3: CASSQDGGLAGEETQYF
DNA: TGCGCCAGCAGCCAAGATGGGGGACTAGCGGGGGAAGAGACCCAGTACTTC
size: few
V: TRBV4-1
J: TRBJ2-5
D: TRBD2

CDR3: CASSQGQSSTDTQYF
DNA: TGTGCCAGCAGTCAAGGACAATCTAGCACAGATACGCAGTATTTT
size: few
V: TRBV28
J: TRBJ2-3
D: NA

CDR3: CASSIRTGSYEQYF
DNA: TGTGCCAGTAGTATAAGGACAGGCTCCTACGAGCAGTACTTC
size: few
V: TRBV19
J: TRBJ2-7
D: TRBD1

CDR3: CSVERLAGGPSDAHTQYF
DNA: TGCAGCGTTGAACGACTAGCGGGAGGGCCCTCCGACGCTCATACGCAGTATTTT
size: NA
V: TRBV29-1
J: TRBJ2-3
D: TRBD2

CDR3: CSSMKYNEQFF
DNA: TGCAGCTCAATGAAGTACAATGAGCAGTTCTTC
size: NA
V: TRBV29-1
J: TRBJ2-1
D: NA

CDR3: CASSFSQSTDTQYF
DNA: TGCGCCAGCAGCTTCTCACAGAGCACAGATACGCAGTATTTT
size: NA
V: TRBV5-1
J: TRBJ2-3
D: NA

CDR3: CASTYSPGAHGYTF
DNA: TGTGCCAGTACCTATTCCCCGGGGGCTCATGGCTACACCTTC
size: many
V: TRBV19
J: TRBJ1-2
D: NA

CDR3: CASSRGDQETQYF
DNA: TGTGCCAGCTCTCGGGGGGACCAAGAGACCCAGTACTTC
size: NA
V: TRBV11-2
J: TRBJ2-5
D: TRBD2

CDR3: CASSQNLAGWAYEQYF
DNA: TGCGCCAGCAGCCAAAACCTAGCGGGCTGGGCCTACGAGCAGTACTTC
size: many
V: TRBV4-1
J: TRBJ2-7
D: TRBD2

CDR3: CASSTHGTGTYNEQFF
DNA: TGTGCCAGCAGCACCCATGGGACAGGGACTTACAATGAGCAGTTCTTC
size: NA
V: TRBV28
J: TRBJ2-1
D: TRBD1

CDR3: CSVESGRDYEQYF
DNA: TGCAGCGTTGAATCGGGCAGGGACTACGAGCAGTACTTC
size: NA
V: TRBV29-1
J: TRBJ2-7
D: NA

CDR3: CASSLRHSNTEAFF
DNA: TGTGCCAGCAGCTTAAGGCACTCGAACACTGAAGCTTTCTTT
size: many
V: TRBV7-3
J: TRBJ1-1
D: NA